This TCR beta chain was observed in a study of T cell changes during pregnancy in multiple sclerosis. Here immunoSEQ multiplex PCR was the method, and the copy in TCRdb shows in-frame clones only, minus some. The table lists more than 50,000 clones, nearly 90% of them singletons. The CDR3 spans 14 residues. Germline V CDR1 and CDR2: SEHNR, FQNEAQ (reference sequence). With 3 bases removed from V and 0 bases from J, the gap between germline ends came to 6 bases. Sample: peripheral blood, taken in the first trimester of pregnancy. The receptor was derived from a female donor with multiple sclerosis, enrolled in a pregnancy study. V is TRBV7-9 and J is TRBJ1-3, with D unresolved. The CDR3 region has the DNA TGTGCCAGCAGCTTCATACTCTCTGGAAACACCATATATTTT. Translation: CASSFILSGNTIYF.